This T cell receptor beta chain derives from a study of PD-L1 blockade in urothelial cancer. For the study at large: Atezolizumab was started by patients in 2014 at 1,200 mg intravenously every 3 weeks. Patients with male sex and bladder-origin urothelial cancer accounted for about nine tenths of the roughly 29 enrolled.

PCRs each included synthetic TCR analog templates spiked in. Method: immunoSEQ multiplex PCR; TCRdb's copy keeps in-frame clones and lacks some. The sample shows about 88,000 clones, around nine tenths of them seen only once. Each patient gave between 1 and 8 samples of peripheral blood mononuclear cells, which were collected pretreatment and during treatment. This CDR3 comprises 13 residues. Germline V gives CDR1 MDHEN, CDR2 SYDVKM. Trimming stripped 4 bases from V and 5 bases from J, with 11 bases between. The chain combines TRBV28 with TRBJ1-2; D possibly corresponds to TRBD1 (5 bases). The sample consisted of PBMCs, taken around atezolizumab (anti-PD-L1) treatment. This sequence originates from a man in his sixties with urothelial cancer. DNA for the CDR3: TGTGCCAGCAGTTCGACAGCCTTTTATGGCTACACCTTC. It translates to CASSSTAFYGYTF.